These 31 T cell receptor beta chains were sequenced from one sample in a study of CD8 T cells in Susac syndrome. After extraction with the RNeasy kit, about 0.45 to 1 ug of the RNA was reverse transcribed using random hexamers. Via MiXCR, TCRdb re-called the immunoSEQ multiplex PCR reads, giving one row per CDR3 protein. The table shows around 170,000 distinct CDR3 sequences, with roughly nine tenths occurring only once. The sequenced sample was CD4+ T cells from PBMCs. These receptors were taken from a human donor in good health.

The rearrangement joins TRBV7-2 to TRBJ1-5; 8 bases match TRBD1. V was pared by 2 bases and J by 0 bases, with 0 bases of the junction left unmatched. Germline values: CDR1 SGHTA, CDR2 FQGNSA. CDR3 length: 15 residues. CDR3 nucleotide sequence: TGTGCCAGCAGCTTACAGGGGGCTAGCAATCAGCCCCAGCATTTT. Translating it yields CASSLQGASNQPQHF.

This chain uses TRBV29-1 with TRBJ2-3, with 7 bases that match TRBD1. There are 13 residues in the CDR3. V was pared by 5 bases and J by 6 bases, with 8 bases of the junction left unmatched. Germline V gene lookup returns CDR1 SQVTM and CDR2 ANQGSEA. This CDR3 is CSVQKGAADTQYF. The CDR3 DNA is TGCAGCGTTCAAAAGGGGGCAGCGGATACGCAGTATTTT.

V and J are TRBV27 and TRBJ2-1, with 10 bases lining up with TRBD2. V lost 10 bases, J lost 6 bases, and 9 bases stayed unmatched. Germline V lookup: CDR1 MNHEY, CDR2 SMNVEV (reference sequence). The CDR3 has 14 residues. CDR3 sequence reads: CATIAGGLSNEQFF. DNA of the CDR3: TGTGCCACAATAGCGGGAGGACTATCCAATGAGCAGTTCTTC.

The chain recombines TRBV20-1 with TRBJ2-7, with D possibly being TRBD1 (5 bases). The V gene lost 4 bases and the J gene lost 3 bases, with 16 bases spanning the gap. This CDR3 comprises 14 residues. Germline V lookup: CDR1 DFQATT, CDR2 SNEGSKA (reference sequence). CDR3 nucleotides: TGCAGTGCTATCCGACAGTCTACGTTCTACGAGCAGTACTTC. Translated: CSAIRQSTFYEQYF.

The V call is TRBV20-1, the J call TRBJ2-3; 10 nucleotides match TRBD2. The CDR3 extends over 15 amino acids. V trimming: 1 base; J trimming: 2 bases; junction bases outside the gene matches: 3. Germline values: CDR1 DFQATT, CDR2 SNEGSKA (reference sequence). CDR3 region: CSARASGRVTDTQYF. The CDR3 DNA follows: TGCAGTGCTAGAGCGAGCGGGAGGGTCACAGATACGCAGTATTTT.

The CDR3 sequence is CSARGLADETQYF. CDR3 DNA sequence: TGCAGTGCTAGGGGGCTAGCAGACGAGACCCAGTACTTC. The rearrangement links TRBV20-1 to TRBJ2-5; D is tentatively TRBD1 or TRBD2 (5 bases each). The V end was cut by 3 bases, the J end by 5 bases, with 13 bases between. The length of the CDR3 is 13 residues. CDR1 and CDR2 (germline): DFQATT, SNEGSKA (reference sequence).

The chain links TRBV29-1 to TRBJ2-7, with 8 nucleotides matching TRBD2. Germline CDR1 and CDR2: SQVTM and ANQGSEA. CDR3 length: 14 residues. Trimming at V came to 2 bases and at J to 4 bases, leaving 7 bases not matched to a gene. CDR3 coding DNA: TGCAGCGTTGAACGCCTAGCGGGCCTTTACGAGCAGTACTTC. This gives the protein CSVERLAGLYEQYF.

This clonotype has just one count. This rearrangement joins TRBV6-2 or TRBV6-3 to TRBJ1-1; D remains ambiguous. Germline CDR1 is MNHEY and CDR2 is SVGEGT. This CDR3 region has 16 residues. Trimming stripped 2 bases from V and 4 bases from J, with 17 bases between. In DNA, the CDR3 is TGTGCCAGCAGTTACCCGCCAGGTCTACCCCCCACTGAAGCTTTCTTT. Amino acids: CASSYPPGLPPTEAFF.

The chain links TRBV5-1 to TRBJ2-7, with 7 bases matching TRBD1. The length of the CDR3 is 14 residues. Trimming at V came to 0 bases and at J to 2 bases, leaving 2 bases not matched to a gene. Germline V gene lookup returns CDR1 SGHRS and CDR2 YFSETQ. CDR3 bases: TGCGCCAGCAGCTTGGTACAGGGGCCCTACGAGCAGTACTTC. Its protein product is CASSLVQGPYEQYF.

This clonotype was seen a few times. The CDR3 coding sequence is TGTGCCAGTAGTAATGGCGGGCCCCAGCATTTT. Amino acid sequence: CASSNGGPQHF. This sequence joins TRBV19 and TRBJ1-5; D remains ambiguous. Per germline, CDR1 LNHDA and CDR2 SQIVND (reference sequence). With 4 bases removed from V and 9 bases from J, the gap between germline ends came to 7 bases. This CDR3 has 11 residues.

This clonotype has more than one count but fewer than ten. The chain employs TRBV5-1 and TRBJ1-1; D not certain. From germline, CDR1 is SGHRS and CDR2 YFSETQ. V was shortened by 0 bases and J by 6 bases, with 12 bases between the two germline ends. CDR3 length: 14 amino acids. DNA for the CDR3: TGCGCCAGCAGCTTGGTAAGCGGCAGCGCTGAAGCTTTCTTT. This encodes CASSLVSGSAEAFF.

V gene TRBV9 combines with J gene TRBJ1-5, with 7 bases fitting TRBD1. V lost 3 bases to trimming and J lost 1 base; unmatched junction nucleotides: 1. Germline V gives CDR1 SGDLS, CDR2 YYNGEE. The CDR3 has 14 residues. CDR3 residues: CASSEQGSNQPQHF. Here the CDR3 DNA reads TGTGCCAGCAGCGAACAGGGGAGCAATCAGCCCCAGCATTTT.

The chain carries TRBV29-1 and TRBJ2-3, with 7 bases fitting TRBD1. Per germline, CDR1 SQVTM and CDR2 ANQGSEA. CDR3 length: 15 amino acids. The V and J ends lost 8 bases and 0 bases, in that order; junction bases with no gene match: 11. The CDR3 protein is CSLRTGGTSTDTQYF. The CDR3 coding sequence is TGCAGCTTGCGGACAGGAGGAACTAGCACAGATACGCAGTATTTT.

The V call is TRBV2, the J call TRBJ1-2; TRBD1 matches at 10 bases. The CDR3 loop spans 14 amino acids. Germline CDR1 is SNHLY and CDR2 is FYNNEI. V lost 7 bases and J lost 2; bases outside the gene matches: 4. The CDR3 sequence is CASNRDRGNYGYTF. The CDR3 nucleotides read TGTGCCAGCAACCGGGACAGGGGAAACTATGGCTACACCTTC.

This clonotype was seen a handful of times. The chain uses TRBV6-2 or TRBV6-3 and TRBJ1-1, with 7 bases matching TRBD1. V lost 4 bases, J lost 4 bases, and 3 bases stayed unmatched. The V gene's germline CDR1 is MNHEY and CDR2 SVGEGT. This CDR3 has 13 residues. The CDR3 sequence is CASSFQGGTEAFF. DNA for the CDR3: TGTGCCAGCAGTTTCCAGGGGGGCACTGAAGCTTTCTTT.

The chain recombines TRBV24-1 with TRBJ1-3; no clear D. The V and J ends lost 4 bases and 8 bases respectively, with 11 bases between them. Germline values: CDR1 KGHDR, CDR2 SFDVKD. The CDR3 is made up of 13 amino acids. The DNA of the CDR3 is TGTGCCACCAGTGACTTAGCCGGGCACACCATATATTTT. Translation gives CATSDLAGHTIYF.

The CDR3 region has the DNA TGTGCCAGCTCACCACGGCCAACAAACACCGGGGAGCTGTTTTTT. This sequence encodes CASSPRPTNTGELFF. J is TRBJ2-2 and V is TRBV18; D ambiguous. Germline V gene data show CDR1 as KGHSH and CDR2 as LQKENI. Between the trimmed V and J ends, which lost 1 base and 2 bases, there was a span of 8 bases. The CDR3 totals 15 residues.

The rearrangement links TRBV5-1 to TRBJ2-7; D is unresolved. From germline, CDR1 is SGHRS and CDR2 YFSETQ. The CDR3 is made up of 14 amino acids. V dropped 0 bases and J dropped 0 bases, with 7 bases sitting between them. CDR3 region: CASSLERPSYEQYF. CDR3 nucleotide sequence: TGCGCCAGCAGCTTGGAACGGCCCTCCTACGAGCAGTACTTC.

The rearrangement links TRBV7-8 to TRBJ2-3; unclear D gene. The CDR3 has 15 residues. The germline V gene encodes CDR1 SGHVS and CDR2 FQNEAQ. V gave up 5 bases and J gave up 4 bases, with 16 bases separating them. Here the CDR3 DNA reads TGTGCCAGCAGCCCAGGTGGGGTTCGCGCAGATACGCAGTATTTT. It encodes CASSPGGVRADTQYF. Looking up the rest from reference TRBV7-8 and TRBJ2-3 gives the full variable domain: GAGVSQSPRYKVAKRGQDVALRCDPISGHVSLFWYQQALGQGPEFLTYFQNEAQLDKSGLPSDRFFAERPEGSVSTLKIQRTQQEDSAVYLCASSPGGVRADTQYFGPGTRLTVL.

This clonotype was counted only a few times. The chain uses TRBV12-3 or TRBV12-4 and TRBJ2-2, with 8 positions matching TRBD1. CDR3 length: 14 residues. The V and J ends lost 3 bases and 6 bases, in that order; junction bases with no gene match: 3. The DNA for the CDR3 is TGTGCCAGCAGTTTGGCAGGGGGCTCCGGGGAGCTGTTTTTT. This translates into CASSLAGGSGELFF.

The chain couples TRBV28 to TRBJ2-7; possibly TRBD1 for D (6 bases). The CDR3 has 14 residues. CDR1 MDHEN and CDR2 SYDVKM come from the germline V gene. Trimming left V 3 bases short and J 3 bases short, with 12 bases between. CDR3 amino acids: CASSLVGGVYEQYF. The CDR3 bases are TGTGCCAGCAGTTTGGTAGGGGGAGTCTACGAGCAGTACTTC.

The chain has TRBV7-9 and TRBJ1-4, with 9 bases lining up with TRBD1. This CDR3 has 17 amino acids. Germline-derived CDR1 and CDR2 are SEHNR and FQNEAQ (reference sequence). Trimming at V came to 5 bases and at J to 6 bases, leaving 13 bases not matched to a gene. The CDR3 nucleotides are TGTGCCAGCAGCCCACTAGATTGGGGACAGGGCGATGAAAAACTGTTTTTT. Protein: CASSPLDWGQGDEKLFF.

V is TRBV2 and J is TRBJ2-5; D gene ambiguous. With 5 bases removed from V and 2 bases from J, the gap between germline ends came to 6 bases. Germline lookup yields CDR1 SNHLY and CDR2 FYNNEI. The CDR3 is made up of 12 amino acids. This CDR3 is CASSSRQETQYF. DNA for the CDR3: TGTGCCAGCAGTTCTAGACAAGAGACCCAGTACTTC.

The J gene is TRBJ2-2, the V gene TRBV7-2; possibly TRBD2 for D (6 bases). The V and J ends lost 5 bases and 1 base respectively, with 11 bases between them. The CDR3 spans 15 residues. CDR1 is SGHTA and CDR2 is FQGNSA in the germline V gene. The CDR3 bases are TGTGCCAGCAGCATGGACTACCTGAACACCGGGGAGCTGTTTTTT. It is translated as CASSMDYLNTGELFF.

The V and J genes are TRBV7-8 and TRBJ2-7; D is perhaps TRBD1 (5 bases). The ends were cut back, 1 base at V and 3 bases at J, with 13 bases in the middle. Germline-derived CDR1 and CDR2 are SGHVS and FQNEAQ. This CDR3 comprises 15 residues. CDR3: CASSLVVQGNYEQYF. The CDR3 DNA follows: TGTGCCAGCAGCTTAGTTGTGCAGGGAAACTACGAGCAGTACTTC.

The V gene is TRBV7-3, the J gene TRBJ1-3, with D unresolved. The CDR3 sequence is 14 residues long. Germline-derived CDR1 and CDR2 are SGHTA and FQGTGA. V was pared by 5 bases and J by 4 bases, with 12 bases between. CDR3 nucleotides: TGTGCCAGCAGCGATGGGAGCGGGGGAAACACCATATATTTT. It specifies CASSDGSGGNTIYF.

The chain is built from TRBV19 and TRBJ2-3, with D perhaps TRBD1 or TRBD2 (5 bases each). Looked up from germline, CDR1 is LNHDA and CDR2 is SQIVND (reference sequence). The length of the CDR3 is 14 residues. The V and J ends lost 2 bases and 2 bases respectively, with 8 bases between them. The CDR3 loop is CASSIWGNTDTQYF. CDR3 DNA: TGTGCCAGTAGTATATGGGGGAACACAGATACGCAGTATTTT.

V is TRBV19 and J is TRBJ2-1; TRBD1 agrees at 10 bases. The CDR3 extends over 14 amino acids. V lost 5 bases to trimming and J lost 6 bases; unmatched junction nucleotides: 4. Germline lookup yields CDR1 LNHDA and CDR2 SQIVND (reference sequence). The CDR3 spells CASSGGTGANEQFF. In DNA, the CDR3 is TGTGCCAGTAGTGGCGGGACAGGGGCCAATGAGCAGTTCTTC.

This clonotype was recorded once. The gene calls are TRBV7-6 and TRBJ2-7, with D maybe TRBD2 (6 bases). Germline CDR1 is SGHVS and CDR2 is FNYEAQ. The length of the CDR3 is 16 residues. V dropped 4 bases and J dropped 1 base, with 17 bases sitting between them. CDR3 protein: CASSSSGGIISYEQYF. In DNA, the CDR3 is TGTGCCAGCAGCTCGTCGGGCGGGATAATTTCCTACGAGCAGTACTTC.

The rearrangement joins TRBV7-2 to TRBJ1-2, with D possibly TRBD1 on 5 matching bases. Germline V gives CDR1 SGHTA, CDR2 FQGNSA. The ends were cut back, 6 bases at V and 4 bases at J, with 12 bases in the middle. The CDR3 has 13 amino acids. CDR3 sequence (DNA): TGTGCCAGCAGTCCGGACGGGACCTATGGCTACACCTTC. Protein sequence: CASSPDGTYGYTF.

V usage is TRBV6-5 and J usage is TRBJ2-7, with TRBD2 as a possible D gene (7 bases). From germline, CDR1 is MNHEY and CDR2 SVGAGI. Trimming left V 2 bases short and J 2 bases short, with 13 bases between. The CDR3 runs 15 residues. Written as DNA, the CDR3 is TGTGCCAGCAGTTACAAGGGGGGGGCAACCTACGAGCAGTACTTC. Translating it yields CASSYKGGATYEQYF.